Listed here are 14 T cell receptor beta chains from one sample, sequenced in a study of T cells after yellow fever vaccination. TCRdb independently ran MiXCR on the 5' RACE reads; one entry per CDR3 protein. The sample yields around 200,000 distinct CDR3 sequences, around 10% seen once. The sample here was CD8+ T cells sorted from PBMCs, taken 15 days after the yellow fever booster vaccination. Receptors were obtained from a man younger than 35 who received the YFV17D yellow fever vaccine.

V is TRBV24-1 and J is TRBJ2-7; no firm D call. V was trimmed by 0 bases and J by 2 bases, leaving 10 bases between them. This CDR3 comprises 15 residues. Germline loops: CDR1 KGHDR, CDR2 SFDVKD. The CDR3 loop is CATSDLTDAPYEQYV. DNA of the CDR3: TGTGCCACCAGTGATTTGACGGACGCCCCCTACGAGCAGTACGTC.

V usage is TRBV9 and J usage is TRBJ2-1; TRBD2 matches at 8 bases. This CDR3 comprises 15 residues. The junction had 6 bases not matched to a gene; V was cut back by 3 bases and J by 4 bases. The germline CDR1 and CDR2 sequences are SGDLS and YYNGEE. The DNA for the CDR3 is TGTGCCAGCAGCGCGGACTCTAGCGGGTACAATGAGCAGTTCTTC. Translating it yields CASSADSSGYNEQFF.

The CDR3 DNA reads TGTGCCAGCAGCAAAGAACTAGCCAACCCCCAAGAGACCCAGTACTTC. This sequence encodes CASSKELANPQETQYF. The chain uses TRBV21-1 and TRBJ2-5; the D segment call TRBD2 is taken from the table without a DNA check. TRBV21-1 is reported as a pseudogene. The CDR3 has 16 residues.

This clonotype was observed a few times. This chain joins TRBV4-2 and TRBJ2-3, with D perhaps given as TRBD1 or TRBD2 (6 bases each). The CDR3 loop spans 15 amino acids. The germline CDR1 and CDR2 sequences are LGHNA and YNFKEQ. V lost 4 bases and J 3 bases, leaving 14 bases between the germline ends. The CDR3 here is CASSPPLGGTDTQYF. The CDR3 DNA sequence: TGTGCCAGCAGCCCTCCTTTAGGGGGGACAGATACGCAGTATTTT.

CDR3 loop: CASSFNGVSYEQYF. The CDR3 DNA follows: TGTGCCAGCAGCTTTAACGGGGTCTCCTACGAGCAGTACTTC. The V gene is TRBV7-2, the J gene TRBJ2-7, with a tentative D call TRBD2 (5 bases). V gave up 3 bases and J gave up 0 bases, with 9 bases separating them. CDR1 is SGHTA, CDR2 FQGNSA, per germline. The CDR3 is 14 residues long.

This clonotype was counted a few times. V and J are TRBV7-9 and TRBJ1-2; 7 nucleotides line up with TRBD1. CDR3 length: 15 residues. Germline loops: CDR1 SEHNR, CDR2 FQNEAQ (reference sequence). V lost 1 base and J lost 4; bases outside the gene matches: 6. The CDR3 reads CASSLGGGSIYGYTF. CDR3 nucleotides: TGTGCCAGCAGCTTAGGAGGGGGCTCCATCTATGGCTACACCTTC.

This chain joins TRBV7-6 and TRBJ2-3; 7 nucleotides line up with TRBD1. Losses at the gene ends were 5 bases for V and 3 bases for J; bases not matched to a gene: 8. From germline, CDR1 is SGHVS and CDR2 FNYEAQ. The CDR3 spans 15 residues. The CDR3 loop reads CASSTIGGLTDTQYF. CDR3 coding DNA: TGTGCCAGCAGCACCATAGGGGGCTTAACAGATACGCAGTATTTT.

This clonotype occurred many times. The chain couples TRBV4-3 to TRBJ2-3, with 7 bases aligning to TRBD2. CDR1 and CDR2 from the germline V gene are LGHNA and YSLEER. V shed 0 bases and J 1 base; nucleotides not matched to a gene: 7. The length of the CDR3 is 17 residues. CDR3 residues: CASSQDRRAGRTDTQYF. In nucleotides, the CDR3 is TGCGCCAGCAGCCAAGATCGTAGAGCGGGGCGCACAGATACGCAGTATTTT.

This clonotype came up a few times. The chain joins TRBV29-1 to TRBJ1-2; D not resolved. The length of the CDR3 is 12 residues. Per germline, CDR1 SQVTM and CDR2 ANQGSEA. V was cut by 2 bases and J by 1 base, with 5 bases left in between. In nucleotides, the CDR3 is TGCAGCGTTGAACAGAATAACTATGGCTACACCTTC. As protein: CSVEQNNYGYTF.

This clonotype has ten or more counts. This chain links TRBV5-1 with TRBJ2-1, with TRBD2 matching over 9 bases. Germline-derived CDR1 and CDR2 are SGHRS and YFSETQ. CDR3 length equals 15 residues. J gave up 4 bases and V 3 bases, and 5 bases lay outside the gene matches. CDR3 sequence (DNA): TGCGCCAGCAGCTCGGTAGCGGGGGTTTACAATGAGCAGTTCTTC. It encodes CASSSVAGVYNEQFF.

J is TRBJ2-4 and V is TRBV6-2 or TRBV6-3; tentative D call: TRBD1 (5 bases). CDR3 length equals 13 residues. Germline CDR1 is MNHEY and CDR2 is SVGEGT. V lost 6 bases to trimming and J lost 4 bases, with 10 bases between them. Here the CDR3 reads CASSDGQKNIQYF. CDR3 bases: TGTGCCAGCAGCGATGGACAAAAAAACATTCAGTACTTC.

The gene calls are TRBV6-2 or TRBV6-3 and TRBJ2-3; TRBD1 or TRBD2 may be the D gene (5 bases each). Trimming stripped 4 bases from V and 0 bases from J, with 23 bases between. This CDR3 has 19 residues. The germline CDR1 and CDR2 sequences are MNHEY and SVGEGT. The CDR3 reads CASSLSGRPITFSTDTQYF. CDR3 DNA sequence: TGTGCCAGCAGTTTATCGGGACGGCCCATTACCTTTAGCACAGATACGCAGTATTTT.

CDR3 sequence: CASSSLGDSNTGELFF. The CDR3 DNA sequence: TGTGCCAGCAGTTCCCTCGGGGATTCGAACACCGGGGAGCTGTTTTTT. The chain employs TRBV27 and TRBJ2-2, with a tentative D call TRBD2 (5 bases). The CDR3 runs to 16 residues. Germline CDR1 and CDR2: MNHEY and SMNVEV (reference sequence). Trimming left V 4 bases short and J 0 bases short, with 12 bases between.

There are many counts of this clonotype. This chain joins TRBV14 and TRBJ1-1; D unclear. The CDR3 has 13 amino acids. Trimming took off 1 base at V and 5 bases at J, with 8 bases between the two ends. Germline V gives CDR1 SGHDN, CDR2 FVKESK. Here the CDR3 reads CASSQVGLTEAFF. The CDR3, as DNA: TGTGCCAGCAGCCAAGTTGGCTTGACTGAAGCTTTCTTT. Variable domain in full (rest from reference TRBV14 and TRBJ1-1): EAGVTQFPSHSVIEKGQTVTLRCDPISGHDNLYWYRRVMGKEIKFLLHFVKESKQDESGMPNNRFLAERTGGTYSTLKVQPAELEDSGVYFCASSQVGLTEAFFGQGTRLTVV.